This T cell receptor (beta chain) was profiled in a study of T cell repertoires in cytomegalovirus infection. Looking at the study overall: HLA-B-restricted CMV epitopes that are well studied were used alongside recently identified HLA-C-restricted ones. A matching HLA type, together with CMV infection, was signaled by public TCR beta signatures.

In germline, CDR1 is MNHEY, CDR2 SVGEGT. CDR3 length: 14 residues. Trimming took 4 bases from V and 6 from J; bases not matched to a gene: 5. TCRdb fed the reads into MiXCR, producing one record per CDR3 protein. The sample lists approximately 990,000 distinct CDR3 sequences, roughly 31% occurring once. About this clonotype itself: Its antigen is still unknown.

Study conclusions and caveats: Clonotype analysis showed dominance of the ex vivo response by HLA-C-restricted CMV-specific TCR beta clonotypes.

The V gene is TRBV6-2 or TRBV6-3, the J gene TRBJ1-5; 8 bases agree with TRBD1. The TCR comes from a human donor in good health (CMV status not recorded). Some clones in this sample may be carry-over from other donors' samples. Specimen: cultured CD8+ T cells from PBMCs, collected from culture after CMV antigen stimulation. The CDR3 DNA reads as TGTGCCAGCAGTTCCTCAGGGGGCGGTCAGCCCCAGCATTTT. This gives the protein CASSSSGGGQPQHF.